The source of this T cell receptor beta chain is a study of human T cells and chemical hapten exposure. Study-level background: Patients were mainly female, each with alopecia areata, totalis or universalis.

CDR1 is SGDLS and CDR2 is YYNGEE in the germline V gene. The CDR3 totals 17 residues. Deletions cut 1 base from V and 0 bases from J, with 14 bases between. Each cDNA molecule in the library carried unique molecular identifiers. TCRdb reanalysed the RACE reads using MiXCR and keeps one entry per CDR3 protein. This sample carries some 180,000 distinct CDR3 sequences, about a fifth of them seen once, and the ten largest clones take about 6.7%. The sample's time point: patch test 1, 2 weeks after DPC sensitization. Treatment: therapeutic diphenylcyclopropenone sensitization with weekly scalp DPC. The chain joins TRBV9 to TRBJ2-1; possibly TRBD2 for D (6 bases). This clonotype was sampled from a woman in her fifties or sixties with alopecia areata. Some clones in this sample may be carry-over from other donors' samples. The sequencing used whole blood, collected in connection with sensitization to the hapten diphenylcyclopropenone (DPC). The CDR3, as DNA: TGTGCCAGCAGCGTACGGGGTTTCGGGAGCTCCTACAATGAGCAGTTCTTC. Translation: CASSVRGFGSSYNEQFF.